These 17 T cell receptor beta chains share one sample of origin, sequenced in a study of blood T cell repertoires in COVID-19. Profiled with immunoSEQ multiplex PCR; TCRdb holds only in-frame clones, not every one. The sample shows roughly 200,000 clones, about three quarters of them seen only once. The sequencing sample was made of peripheral blood. These receptors originate from a woman between 45 and 60 years old with active or convalescent COVID-19.

This chain uses TRBV12-5 with TRBJ2-1; TRBD1 is a possible D gene (5 bases). This CDR3 region has 17 residues. Germline V CDR1 and CDR2: LGHNT, FRNRAP. Trimming pared 0 bases from V and 0 bases from J, leaving 12 bases between. The CDR3 nucleotides read TGTGCTAGTGGTTTGGTACGATTCGACAGCTCCTACAATGAGCAGTTCTTC. It is translated as CASGLVRFDSSYNEQFF.

J is TRBJ1-5 and V is TRBV20-1; 7 nucleotides align to TRBD1. The CDR3 sequence is 15 residues long. Germline CDR1 and CDR2: DFQATT and SNEGSKA (reference sequence). J gave up 4 bases and V 3 bases, and 9 bases lay outside the gene matches. CDR3 DNA: TGCAGTGCTAGTAAGACAGGGCCAACAAATCAGCCCCAGCATTTT. Encoded protein: CSASKTGPTNQPQHF.

This rearrangement joins TRBV5-6 to TRBJ2-3; D gene ambiguous. CDR3 size: 12 residues. V lost 0 bases and J lost 6, with 5 bases in between. The germline gives CDR1 SGHDT, CDR2 YYEEEE. In DNA, the CDR3 is TGTGCCAGCAGCTTGGTTTCGGATACGCAGTATTTT. Amino acid sequence: CASSLVSDTQYF.

This clone was detected once. V gene TRBV30 combines with J gene TRBJ1-5, with D uncertain. V dropped 3 bases and J dropped 1 base, with 7 bases sitting between them. The CDR3 has 13 residues. Germline-derived CDR1 and CDR2 are GTSNPN and SVGIG (reference sequence). CDR3 nucleotides: TGTGCCTGGAGCCTACAGAGCAATCAGCCCCAGCATTTT. As protein: CAWSLQSNQPQHF.

In regard to this clone: The same CDR3 arises from other DNA sequences in this sample as well. The V gene is TRBV29-1, the J gene TRBJ1-4; 8 nucleotides agree with TRBD1. CDR1 SQVTM and CDR2 ANQGSEA come from the germline V gene. The CDR3 covers 12 residues. V was clipped by 6 bases and J by 8 bases; unmatched bases: 5. The CDR3 DNA sequence: TGCAGCGTCGGACAGGGAAGGGAAAAACTGTTTTTT. This gives the protein CSVGQGREKLFF.

This clone appeared a few times. The chain uses TRBV21-1 and TRBJ2-5; the table's D call, TRBD1, has no DNA check behind it. TRBV21-1 is flagged as a pseudogene. CDR3 length: 12 residues. The CDR3 DNA reads TGTGCCAGGGACAGAACCCAAGAGACCCAGTACTTC. It encodes CARDRTQETQYF.

The genes are TRBV6-2 or TRBV6-3 and TRBJ2-7; the match to TRBD1 covers 8 bases. Germline V lookup: CDR1 MNHEY, CDR2 SVGEGT. V was pared by 6 bases and J by 3 bases, with 10 bases of the junction left unmatched. This CDR3 has 15 amino acids. In DNA form, the CDR3 reads TGTGCCAGCAGCAAGCAAGACAGGGGTGGCTACGAGCAGTACTTC. It translates to CASSKQDRGGYEQYF.

This clone was seen a single time. This chain joins TRBV2 and TRBJ2-3, with D possibly being TRBD2 (6 bases). CDR1 is SNHLY, CDR2 FYNNEI, per germline. Trimming stripped 6 bases from V and 2 bases from J, with 12 bases between. The length of the CDR3 is 14 residues. The CDR3 here is CASRNLATTDTQYF. The CDR3 DNA follows: TGTGCCAGCAGAAACCTAGCGACCACAGATACGCAGTATTTT.

A few counts support this clone. CDR3 residues: CASSRDILNGYTF. The CDR3, as DNA: TGCGCCAGCAGCCGGGACATCCTTAATGGCTACACCTTC. V gene TRBV5-1 combines with J gene TRBJ1-2, with D perhaps TRBD1 (6 bases). The CDR3 covers 13 residues. Germline CDR1 and CDR2: SGHRS and YFSETQ. V lost 4 bases, J lost 6 bases, and 13 bases lay in between.

This chain uses TRBV19 with TRBJ2-5; 10 positions agree with TRBD2. Germline values: CDR1 LNHDA, CDR2 SQIVND (reference sequence). CDR3 length: 15 residues. Losses at the gene ends were 2 bases for V and 4 bases for J; bases not matched to a gene: 4. The CDR3 here is CASSISAGGPETQYF. The DNA of the CDR3 is TGTGCCAGTAGTATATCAGCGGGAGGGCCAGAGACCCAGTACTTC.

The genes are TRBV7-2 and TRBJ1-6, with D perhaps matching TRBD1 (5 bases). The CDR3 is made up of 14 amino acids. V was pared by 5 bases and J by 6 bases, with 11 bases between. Germline CDR1 reads SGHTA; CDR2 reads FQGNSA. CDR3 DNA: TGTGCCAGCAGCCGCGGCAGGGTTAATTCACCCCTCCACTTT. Translation gives CASSRGRVNSPLHF.

The V call is TRBV30, the J call TRBJ1-2, with 7 bases lining up with TRBD1. Germline trimming cut 5 bases from V and 5 bases from J; bases unmatched to any gene: 11. Germline lookup yields CDR1 GTSNPN and CDR2 SVGIG (reference sequence). There are 14 residues in the CDR3. The CDR3 bases are TGTGCCTGGGCCGACCGGGACAGCGGTTATGGCTACACCTTC. Encoded protein: CAWADRDSGYGYTF.

CDR3 in DNA: TGTGCCAGCAGCCCCACGGGACAAGGAAACACCGGGGAGCTGTTTTTT. Amino acid sequence: CASSPTGQGNTGELFF. The chain couples TRBV4-2 to TRBJ2-2, with TRBD1 as a possible D gene (6 bases). V was clipped by 4 bases and J by 2 bases, with 14 bases between them. The CDR3 runs 16 residues. Germline-derived CDR1 and CDR2 are LGHNA and YNFKEQ.

This chain uses TRBV18 with TRBJ1-3; D perhaps matches TRBD1 (6 bases). The germline V and J ends were trimmed by 6 bases and 3 bases, with 12 bases remaining between them. The CDR3 length is 14 residues. Germline V gene data show CDR1 as KGHSH and CDR2 as LQKENI. In DNA, the CDR3 is TGTGCCAGCTCGTCACAGGGTAGTGGAAACACCATATATTTT. Encoded protein: CASSSQGSGNTIYF.

In this sample, this clone turned up a few times. The J gene is TRBJ1-2, the V gene TRBV19; 8 nucleotides align to TRBD1. CDR3 length: 16 amino acids. Germline CDR1 reads LNHDA; CDR2 reads SQIVND (reference sequence). Unmatched junction bases numbered 11, after V lost 5 bases and J lost 3 bases. The CDR3 DNA reads as TGTGCCAGTAGTCCCCTTCGAAGGACAGGGTACTATGGCTACACCTTC. This gives the protein CASSPLRRTGYYGYTF.

V is TRBV7-8 and J is TRBJ2-3, with D possibly matching TRBD2 (6 bases). The CDR3 extends over 17 amino acids. V lost 0 bases and J 2 bases, leaving 15 bases between the germline ends. Per germline, CDR1 SGHVS and CDR2 FQNEAQ. The CDR3 DNA follows: TGTGCCAGCAGCTTAGCCTGGGACTTTACGTTCACAGATACGCAGTATTTT. Translated: CASSLAWDFTFTDTQYF. The complete variable domain, with remaining parts taken from reference TRBV7-8 and TRBJ2-3, reads GAGVSQSPRYKVAKRGQDVALRCDPISGHVSLFWYQQALGQGPEFLTYFQNEAQLDKSGLPSDRFFAERPEGSVSTLKIQRTQQEDSAVYLCASSLAWDFTFTDTQYFGPGTRLTVL.

The CDR3, as DNA: TGCGCCAGCAGCCAAGTTCTAGGGGTTGGGGAGCAGTTCTTC. Its protein product is CASSQVLGVGEQFF. The rearrangement links TRBV4-3 to TRBJ2-1; TRBD1 might be the D (5 bases). The CDR3 is 14 amino acids. CDR1 LGHNA and CDR2 YSLEER come from the germline V gene. Trimming removed 1 base at V and 10 bases at J, with 14 bases between.